This T cell receptor (beta chain) stems from a study of beta chain features in type 1 diabetes. About the research overall: Healthy donors, compared against patients, showed similar age, gender and cell yields. Whole-study results and caveats: People with Type 1 diabetes carried modestly yet significantly shorter TCRB CDR3s in all four CD4+ subsets. It was possible that PCR favored shorter templates, equally so in patients and controls. The naive, central memory and Treg TCRB repertoires showed an apparent similarity that was greater among patients than among healthy donors.

Reverse transcribing all isolated RNA meant expressed TCRB transcripts were sequenced. Repertoires were generated with immunoSEQ multiplex PCR, while TCRdb's copy carries only in-frame clones and drops some. The sample lists around 150,000 clones, approximately 8.1% occurring once. The CDR3 is 15 residues long. V dropped 3 bases and J dropped 8 bases, with 17 bases sitting between them. The germline CDR1 and CDR2 sequences are SGDLS and YYNGEE. As to this clone: Antigen: not known.

This chain joins TRBV9 and TRBJ1-4, with D possibly TRBD1 on 5 matching bases. The TCR sequence derives from a man between 18 and 35 years old in good health. The sequenced material came from central memory CD4+ T cells from blood. The CDR3 DNA is TGTGCCAGCAGCGCGGGGCGGGGGGGGGACGAAAAACTGTTTTTT. Encoded protein: CASSAGRGGDEKLFF.